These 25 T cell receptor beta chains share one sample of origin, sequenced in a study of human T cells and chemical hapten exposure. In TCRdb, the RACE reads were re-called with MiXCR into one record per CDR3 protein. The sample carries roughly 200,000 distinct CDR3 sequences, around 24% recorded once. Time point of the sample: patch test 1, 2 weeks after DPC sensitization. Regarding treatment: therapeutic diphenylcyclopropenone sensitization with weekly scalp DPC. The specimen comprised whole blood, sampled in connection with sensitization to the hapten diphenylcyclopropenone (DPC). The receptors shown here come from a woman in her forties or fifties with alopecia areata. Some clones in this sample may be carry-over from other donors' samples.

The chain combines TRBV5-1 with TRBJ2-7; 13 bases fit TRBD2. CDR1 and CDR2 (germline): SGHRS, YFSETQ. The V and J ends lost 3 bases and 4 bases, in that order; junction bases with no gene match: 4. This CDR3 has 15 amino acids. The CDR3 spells CASSSGTSGAYEQYF. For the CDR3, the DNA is TGCGCCAGCAGCTCAGGGACTAGCGGGGCTTACGAGCAGTACTTC.

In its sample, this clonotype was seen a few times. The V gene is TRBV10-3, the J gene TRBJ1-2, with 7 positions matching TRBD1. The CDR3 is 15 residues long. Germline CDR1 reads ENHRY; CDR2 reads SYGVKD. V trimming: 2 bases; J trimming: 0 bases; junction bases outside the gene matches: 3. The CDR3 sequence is CAISEATGPNYGYTF. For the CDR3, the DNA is TGTGCCATCAGTGAGGCGACAGGGCCTAACTATGGCTACACCTTC.

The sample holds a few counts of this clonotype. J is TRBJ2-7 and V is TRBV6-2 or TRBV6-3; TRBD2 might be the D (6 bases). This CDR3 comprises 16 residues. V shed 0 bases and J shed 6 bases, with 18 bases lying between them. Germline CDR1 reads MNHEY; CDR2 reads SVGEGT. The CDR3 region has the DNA TGTGCCAGCAGTTACTCCCCGGGAGAAAAGACTGGCGAGCAGTACTTC. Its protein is CASSYSPGEKTGEQYF.

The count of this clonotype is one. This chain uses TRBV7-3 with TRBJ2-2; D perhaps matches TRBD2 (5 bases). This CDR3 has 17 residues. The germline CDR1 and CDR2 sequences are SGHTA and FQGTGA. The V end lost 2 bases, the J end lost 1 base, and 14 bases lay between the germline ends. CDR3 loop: CASSLGVRGGNTGELFF. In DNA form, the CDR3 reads TGTGCCAGCAGCTTAGGGGTTCGCGGAGGGAACACCGGGGAGCTGTTTTTT. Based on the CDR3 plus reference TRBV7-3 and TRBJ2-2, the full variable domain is GAGVSQTPSNKVTEKGKYVELRCDPISGHTALYWYRQSLGQGPEFLIYFQGTGAADDSGLPNDRFFAVRPEGSVSTLKIQRTERGDSAVYLCASSLGVRGGNTGELFFGEGSRLTVL.

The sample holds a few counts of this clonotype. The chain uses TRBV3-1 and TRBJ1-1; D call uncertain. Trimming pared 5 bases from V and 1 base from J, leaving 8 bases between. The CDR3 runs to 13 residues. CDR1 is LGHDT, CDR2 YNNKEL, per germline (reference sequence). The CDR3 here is CASSSTPNTEAFF. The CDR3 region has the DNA TGTGCCAGCAGCTCCACTCCGAACACTGAAGCTTTCTTT.

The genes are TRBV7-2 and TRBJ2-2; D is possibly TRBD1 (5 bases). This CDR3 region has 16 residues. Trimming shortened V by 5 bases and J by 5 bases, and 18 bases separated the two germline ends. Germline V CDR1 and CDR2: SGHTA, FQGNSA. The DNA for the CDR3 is TGTGCCAGCAGCCCCATCTGGGGCGCTTTGACCGGGGAGCTGTTTTTT. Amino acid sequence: CASSPIWGALTGELFF.

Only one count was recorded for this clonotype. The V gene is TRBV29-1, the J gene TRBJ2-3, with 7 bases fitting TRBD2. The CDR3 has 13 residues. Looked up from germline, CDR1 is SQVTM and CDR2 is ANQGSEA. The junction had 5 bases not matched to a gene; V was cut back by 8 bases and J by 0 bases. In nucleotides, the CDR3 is TGCAGCCTTACTAGCGTCAGCACAGATACGCAGTATTTT. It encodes CSLTSVSTDTQYF.

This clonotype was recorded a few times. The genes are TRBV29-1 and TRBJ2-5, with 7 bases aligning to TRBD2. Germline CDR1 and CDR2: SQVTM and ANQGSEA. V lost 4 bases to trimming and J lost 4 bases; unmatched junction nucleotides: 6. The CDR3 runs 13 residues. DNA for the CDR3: TGCAGCGTTGGGAGCGGGATGGGAGAGACCCAGTACTTC. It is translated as CSVGSGMGETQYF.

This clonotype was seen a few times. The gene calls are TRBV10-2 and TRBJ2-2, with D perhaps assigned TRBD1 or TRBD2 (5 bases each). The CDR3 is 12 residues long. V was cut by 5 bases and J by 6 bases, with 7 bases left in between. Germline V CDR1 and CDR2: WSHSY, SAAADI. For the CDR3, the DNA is TGCGCCAGCAGTCAGGGAGCCGGGGAGCTGTTTTTT. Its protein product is CASSQGAGELFF.

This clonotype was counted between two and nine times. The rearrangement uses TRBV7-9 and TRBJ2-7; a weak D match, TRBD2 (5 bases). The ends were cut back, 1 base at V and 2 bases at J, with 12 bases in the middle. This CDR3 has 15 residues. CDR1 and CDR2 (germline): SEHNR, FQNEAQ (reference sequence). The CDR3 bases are TGTGCCAGCAGCTTAGTCGTGGGAGCCCCCTACGAGCAGTACTTC. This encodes CASSLVVGAPYEQYF. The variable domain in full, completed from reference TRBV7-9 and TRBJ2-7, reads DTGVSQNPRHKITKRGQNVTFRCDPISEHNRLYWYRQTLGQGPEFLTYFQNEAQLEKSRLLSDRFSAERPKGSFSTLEIQRTEQGDSAMYLCASSLVVGAPYEQYFGPGTRLTVT.

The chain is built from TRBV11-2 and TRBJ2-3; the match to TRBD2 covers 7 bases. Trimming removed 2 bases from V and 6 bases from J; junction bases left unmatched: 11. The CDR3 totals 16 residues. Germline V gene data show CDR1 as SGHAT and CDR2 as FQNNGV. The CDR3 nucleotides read TGTGCCAGCAGCTTAACAACTAGCGCTTGGGCTGATACGCAGTATTTT. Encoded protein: CASSLTTSAWADTQYF.

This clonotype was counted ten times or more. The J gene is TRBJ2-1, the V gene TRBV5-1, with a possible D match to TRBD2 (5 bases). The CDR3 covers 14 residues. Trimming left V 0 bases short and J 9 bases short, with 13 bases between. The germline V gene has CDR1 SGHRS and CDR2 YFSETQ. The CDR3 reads CASSLGVARIEQFF. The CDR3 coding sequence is TGCGCCAGCAGCTTGGGGGTAGCGCGGATTGAGCAGTTCTTC.

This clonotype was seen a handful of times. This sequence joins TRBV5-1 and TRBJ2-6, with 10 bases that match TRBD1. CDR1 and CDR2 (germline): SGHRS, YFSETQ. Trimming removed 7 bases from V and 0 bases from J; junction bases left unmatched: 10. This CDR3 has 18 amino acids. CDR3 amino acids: CASVPTGGGLSGANVLTF. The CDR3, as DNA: TGCGCCAGCGTTCCGACAGGGGGCGGACTCTCTGGGGCCAACGTCCTGACTTTC.

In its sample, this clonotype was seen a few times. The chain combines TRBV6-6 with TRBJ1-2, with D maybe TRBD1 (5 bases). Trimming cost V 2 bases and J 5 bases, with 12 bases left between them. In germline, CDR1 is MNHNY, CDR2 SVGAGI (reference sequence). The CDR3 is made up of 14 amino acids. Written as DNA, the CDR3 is TGTGCCAGCAGTTACCGCCCTTGGGGGTATGGCTACACCTTC. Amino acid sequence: CASSYRPWGYGYTF.

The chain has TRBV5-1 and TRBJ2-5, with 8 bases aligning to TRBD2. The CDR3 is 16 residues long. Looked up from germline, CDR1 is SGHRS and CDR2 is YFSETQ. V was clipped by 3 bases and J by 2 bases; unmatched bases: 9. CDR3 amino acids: CASSWSMSGGQETQYF. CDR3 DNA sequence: TGCGCCAGCAGCTGGTCTATGAGCGGGGGACAAGAGACCCAGTACTTC.

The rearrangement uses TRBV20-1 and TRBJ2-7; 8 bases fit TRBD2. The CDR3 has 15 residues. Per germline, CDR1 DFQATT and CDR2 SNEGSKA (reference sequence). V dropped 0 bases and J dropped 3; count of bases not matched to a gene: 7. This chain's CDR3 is CSARDGTSGSYEQYF. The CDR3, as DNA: TGCAGTGCTAGAGATGGAACTAGCGGAAGCTACGAGCAGTACTTC.

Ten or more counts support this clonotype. The chain's CDR3 is CASSEISGTGANVLTF. The CDR3 region has the DNA TGTGCCAGCAGTGAAATATCAGGAACTGGGGCCAACGTCCTGACTTTC. The chain joins TRBV6-4 to TRBJ2-6, with no clear D. Germline loops: CDR1 MRHNA, CDR2 SNTAGT. V shed 3 bases and J shed 2 bases, with 11 bases lying between them. The CDR3 is made up of 16 amino acids.

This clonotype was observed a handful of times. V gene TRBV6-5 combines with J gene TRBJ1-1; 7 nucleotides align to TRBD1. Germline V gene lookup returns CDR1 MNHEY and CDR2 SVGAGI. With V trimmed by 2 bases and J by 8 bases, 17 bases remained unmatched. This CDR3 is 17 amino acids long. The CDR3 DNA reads TGTGCCAGCAGTTACCGGGACAGAATCGCTGTTCGGGGCGAAGCTTTCTTT. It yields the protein CASSYRDRIAVRGEAFF.

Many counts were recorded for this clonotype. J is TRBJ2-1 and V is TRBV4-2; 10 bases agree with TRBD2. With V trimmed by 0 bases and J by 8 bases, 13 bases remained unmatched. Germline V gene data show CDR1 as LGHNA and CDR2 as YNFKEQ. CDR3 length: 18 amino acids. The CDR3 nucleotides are TGTGCCAGCAGCCAAGATACCCCCTCTAGCGGGAGATTAGATGAGCAGTTCTTC. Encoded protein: CASSQDTPSSGRLDEQFF.

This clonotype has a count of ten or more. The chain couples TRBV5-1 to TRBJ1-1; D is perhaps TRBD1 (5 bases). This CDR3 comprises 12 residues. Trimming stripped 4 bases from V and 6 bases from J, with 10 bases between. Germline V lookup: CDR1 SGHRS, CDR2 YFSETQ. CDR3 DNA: TGCGCCAGCAGCGTCACAGGATCTGAAGCTTTCTTT. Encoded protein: CASSVTGSEAFF.

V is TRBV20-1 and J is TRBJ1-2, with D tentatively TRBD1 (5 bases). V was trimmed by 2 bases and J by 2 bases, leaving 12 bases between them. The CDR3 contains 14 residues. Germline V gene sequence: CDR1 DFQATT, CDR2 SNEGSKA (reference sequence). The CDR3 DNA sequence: TGCAGTGCTAGATTGCAGGGTAGGAACTATGGCTACACCTTC. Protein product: CSARLQGRNYGYTF.

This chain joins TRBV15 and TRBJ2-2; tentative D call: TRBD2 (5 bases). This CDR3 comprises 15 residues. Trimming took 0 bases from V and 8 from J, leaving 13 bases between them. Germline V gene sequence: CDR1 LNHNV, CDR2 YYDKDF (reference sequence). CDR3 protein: CATSRDPVTGGELFF. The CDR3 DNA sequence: TGTGCCACCAGCAGAGATCCCGTAACGGGGGGGGAGCTGTTTTTT.

The CDR3 nucleotides are TGTGCCAGCAGCCCGTCGGACAAATACAATGAGCAGTTCTTC. Translated: CASSPSDKYNEQFF. The J gene is TRBJ2-1, the V gene TRBV14; TRBD1 might be the D (5 bases). CDR3 length: 14 amino acids. V gave up 4 bases and J gave up 4 bases, with 11 bases separating them. Germline assignment: CDR1 SGHDN and CDR2 FVKESK.

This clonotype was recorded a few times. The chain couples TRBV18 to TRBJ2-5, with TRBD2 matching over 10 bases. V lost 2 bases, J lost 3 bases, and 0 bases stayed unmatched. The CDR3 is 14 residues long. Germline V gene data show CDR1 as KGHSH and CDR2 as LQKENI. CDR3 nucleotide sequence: TGTGCCAGCTCACCAGGACTAGCGGAAGAGACCCAGTACTTC. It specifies CASSPGLAEETQYF. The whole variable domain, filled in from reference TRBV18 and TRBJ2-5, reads NAGVMQNPRHLVRRRGQEARLRCSPMKGHSHVYWYRQLPEEGLKFMVYLQKENIIDESGMPKERFSAEFPKEGPSILRIQQVVRGDSAAYFCASSPGLAEETQYFGPGTRLLVL.

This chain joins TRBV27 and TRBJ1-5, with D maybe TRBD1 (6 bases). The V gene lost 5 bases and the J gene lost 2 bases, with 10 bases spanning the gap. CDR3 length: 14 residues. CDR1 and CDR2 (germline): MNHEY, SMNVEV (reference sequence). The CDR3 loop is CASSGDKGNQPQHF. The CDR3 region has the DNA TGTGCCAGCAGTGGGGACAAAGGCAATCAGCCCCAGCATTTT.